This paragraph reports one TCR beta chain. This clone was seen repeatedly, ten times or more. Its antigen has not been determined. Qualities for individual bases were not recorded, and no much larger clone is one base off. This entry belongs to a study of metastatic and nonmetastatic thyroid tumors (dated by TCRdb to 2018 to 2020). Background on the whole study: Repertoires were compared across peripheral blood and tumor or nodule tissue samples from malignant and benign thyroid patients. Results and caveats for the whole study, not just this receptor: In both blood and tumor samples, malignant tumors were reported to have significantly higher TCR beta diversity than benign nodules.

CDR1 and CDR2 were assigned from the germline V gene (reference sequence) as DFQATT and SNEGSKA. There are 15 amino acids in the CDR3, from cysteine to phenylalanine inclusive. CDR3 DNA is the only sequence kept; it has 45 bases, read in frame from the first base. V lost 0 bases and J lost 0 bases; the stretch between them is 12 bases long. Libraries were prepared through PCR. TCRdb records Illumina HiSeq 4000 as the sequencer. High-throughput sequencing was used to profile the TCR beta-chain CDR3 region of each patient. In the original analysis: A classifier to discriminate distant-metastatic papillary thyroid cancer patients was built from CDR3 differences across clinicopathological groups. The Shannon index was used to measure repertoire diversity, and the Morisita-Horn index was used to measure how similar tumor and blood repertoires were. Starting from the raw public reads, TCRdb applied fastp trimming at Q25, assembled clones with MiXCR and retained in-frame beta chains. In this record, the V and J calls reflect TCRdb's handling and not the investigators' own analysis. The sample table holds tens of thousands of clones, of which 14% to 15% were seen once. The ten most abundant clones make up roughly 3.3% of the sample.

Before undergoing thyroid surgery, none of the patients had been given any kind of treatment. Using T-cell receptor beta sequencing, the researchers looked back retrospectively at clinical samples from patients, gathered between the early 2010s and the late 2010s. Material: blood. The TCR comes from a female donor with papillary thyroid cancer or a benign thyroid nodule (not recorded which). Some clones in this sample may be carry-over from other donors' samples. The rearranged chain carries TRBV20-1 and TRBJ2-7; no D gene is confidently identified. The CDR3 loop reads CSARDIIESSYEQYF. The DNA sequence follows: TGCAGTGCTAGAGATATAATAGAAAGCTCCTACGAGCAGTACTTC.